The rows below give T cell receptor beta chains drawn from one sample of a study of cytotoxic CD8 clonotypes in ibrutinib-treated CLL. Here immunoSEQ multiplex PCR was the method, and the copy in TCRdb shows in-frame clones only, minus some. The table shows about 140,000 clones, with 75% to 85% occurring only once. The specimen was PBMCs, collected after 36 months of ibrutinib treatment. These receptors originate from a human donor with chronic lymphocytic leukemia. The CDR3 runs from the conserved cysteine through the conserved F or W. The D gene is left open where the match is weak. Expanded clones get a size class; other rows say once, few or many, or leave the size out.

TGTGCCAGCAGCGTGAAACAGGGGTTGGCTGAAGCTTTCTTT | CASSVKQGLAEAFF | TRBV2 | large | TRBJ1-1 | TRBD1
TGTGCCATCAGCGACAGGGAAGAGACCCAGTACTTC | CAISDREETQYF | TRBV10-3 | . | TRBJ2-5 | TRBD1
TGTGCCAGCGGCTGGGGCGATGAGCAGTTCTTC | CASGWGDEQFF | TRBV7-2 | . | TRBJ2-1 | .
TGTGCCAGTAGTGATCTAGCGGGGTACAATGAGCAGTTCTTC | CASSDLAGYNEQFF | TRBV19 | . | TRBJ2-1 | TRBD2
TGTGCCTGGAGTGTAGGGGGTACTGAAGCTTTCTTT | CAWSVGGTEAFF | TRBV30 | once | TRBJ1-1 | .
TGTGCCAGCAGCTTGGTTTTCGGTTGGGAGCACGAGCAGTACTTC | CASSLVFGWEHEQYF | TRBV5-6 | . | TRBJ2-7 | .
TGTGCCAGCAGCCACCCCTATCTAGACGGCTCCTACAATGAGCAGTTCTTC | CASSHPYLDGSYNEQFF | TRBV27 | . | TRBJ2-1 | .
TGTGCCAGCAGCGACTCAAATGAGCAGTTCTTC | CASSDSNEQFF | TRBV9 | . | TRBJ2-1 | .
TGCGCCAGCAGCCAAGTCATAGCGGGAGCCTACAATGAGCAGTTCTTC | CASSQVIAGAYNEQFF | TRBV4-1 | . | TRBJ2-1 | TRBD2
TGTGCCAGCAGTTCCCCTGGACTAGCGGAAGAGACCCAGTACTTC | CASSSPGLAEETQYF | TRBV28 | . | TRBJ2-5 | TRBD2
TGTGCCAGCGGGGAAGACAATCGGGGCTACGAGCAGTACTTC | CASGEDNRGYEQYF | TRBV10-3 | once | TRBJ2-7 | .
TGCGCCAGCAGCAGTTCGACTCTGTTCGTGTCCTCTGGAAACACCATATATTTT | CASSSSTLFVSSGNTIYF | TRBV5-1 | once | TRBJ1-3 | .
TGCGCCAGCAGCTTAAACTTCCTAGCCAAAAACATTCAGTACTTC | CASSLNFLAKNIQYF | TRBV5-1 | . | TRBJ2-4 | .
TGCGCCAGCAGCTCTACAGGGTCCGGCTCTGGAAACACCATATATTTT | CASSSTGSGSGNTIYF | TRBV5-1 | . | TRBJ1-3 | .
TGTGCCATCGCCGGGGCTCAAGAGACCCAGTACTTC | CAIAGAQETQYF | TRBV10-3 | . | TRBJ2-5 | .
TGTGCCACCAACCCGGACGGAAACACTGAAGCTTTCTTT | CATNPDGNTEAFF | TRBV15 | . | TRBJ1-1 | .
TGTGCCAGCAGCGCCCCCACCGGGGGGGGCCGCACCGGGGAGCTGTTTTTT | CASSAPTGGGRTGELFF | TRBV5-4 | few | TRBJ2-2 | TRBD2
TGTGCCAGCTCACCTGTCTCGGACGGGGAGCTGTTTTTT | CASSPVSDGELFF | TRBV18 | . | TRBJ2-2 | .
TGTGCCAGCAGCCGGCGAGCGGGAGTTGGGGGTAGCTCCTACAATGAGCAGTTCTTC | CASSRRAGVGGSSYNEQFF | TRBV11-1 | . | TRBJ2-1 | TRBD2
TGTGCCAGCAGCAATACCGGGGACGGCCGGAACTATGGCTACACCTTC | CASSNTGDGRNYGYTF | TRBV21-1 | . | TRBJ1-2 | .
TGCGCCAGCAGCCGGGACGGATCTCTCACTGAAGCTTTCTTT | CASSRDGSLTEAFF | TRBV4-1 | . | TRBJ1-1 | .
TGCGCCAGCAGCTTGACACTAGCGGGTGAGGACGAGCAGTACTTC | CASSLTLAGEDEQYF | TRBV5-1 | . | TRBJ2-7 | TRBD2